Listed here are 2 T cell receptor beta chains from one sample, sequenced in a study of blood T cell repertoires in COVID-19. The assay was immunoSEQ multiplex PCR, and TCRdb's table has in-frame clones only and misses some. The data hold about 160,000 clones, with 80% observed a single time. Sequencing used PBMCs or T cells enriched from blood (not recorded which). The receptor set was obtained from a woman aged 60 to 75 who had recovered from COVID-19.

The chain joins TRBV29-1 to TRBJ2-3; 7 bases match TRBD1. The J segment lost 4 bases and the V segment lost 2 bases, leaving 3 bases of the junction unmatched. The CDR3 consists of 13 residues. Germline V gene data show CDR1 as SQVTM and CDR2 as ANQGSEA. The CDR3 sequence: CSVERQGSDTQYF. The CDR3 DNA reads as TGCAGCGTTGAAAGACAGGGCTCAGATACGCAGTATTTT.

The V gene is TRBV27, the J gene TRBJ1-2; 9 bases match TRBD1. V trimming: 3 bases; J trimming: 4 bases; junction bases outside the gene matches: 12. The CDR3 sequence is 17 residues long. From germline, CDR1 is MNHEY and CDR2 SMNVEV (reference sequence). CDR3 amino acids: CASSFDRDRASSYGYTF. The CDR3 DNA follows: TGTGCCAGCAGTTTTGACCGGGACAGGGCTTCCAGCTATGGCTACACCTTC.